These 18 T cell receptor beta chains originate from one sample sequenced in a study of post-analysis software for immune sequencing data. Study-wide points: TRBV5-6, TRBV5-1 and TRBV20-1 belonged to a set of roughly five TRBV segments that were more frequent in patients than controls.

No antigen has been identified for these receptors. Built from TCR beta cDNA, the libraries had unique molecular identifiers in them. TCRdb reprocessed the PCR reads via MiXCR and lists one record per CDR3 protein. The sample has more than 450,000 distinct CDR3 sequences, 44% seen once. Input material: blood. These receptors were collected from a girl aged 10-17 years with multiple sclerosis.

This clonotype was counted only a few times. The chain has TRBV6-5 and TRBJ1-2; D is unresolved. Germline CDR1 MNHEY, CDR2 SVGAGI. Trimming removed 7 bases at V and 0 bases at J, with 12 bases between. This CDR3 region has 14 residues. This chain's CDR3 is CASTRPGTNYGYTF. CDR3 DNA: TGTGCCAGCACGAGGCCCGGAACTAACTATGGCTACACCTTC.

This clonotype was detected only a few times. CDR3: CASSLEAGGPYEQYF. CDR3 nucleotide sequence: TGTGCCAGCAGCTTAGAGGCGGGAGGACCCTACGAGCAGTACTTC. V and J are TRBV7-6 and TRBJ2-7; TRBD2 agrees at 8 bases. The CDR3 loop spans 15 amino acids. V was clipped by 1 base and J by 2 bases; unmatched bases: 4. Germline V gene sequence: CDR1 SGHVS, CDR2 FNYEAQ.

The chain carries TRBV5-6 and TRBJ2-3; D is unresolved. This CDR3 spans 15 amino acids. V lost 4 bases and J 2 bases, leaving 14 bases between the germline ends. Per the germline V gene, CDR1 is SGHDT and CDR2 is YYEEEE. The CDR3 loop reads CASSLYVLTTDTQYF. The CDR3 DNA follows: TGTGCCAGCAGCCTGTATGTCCTAACCACAGATACGCAGTATTTT.

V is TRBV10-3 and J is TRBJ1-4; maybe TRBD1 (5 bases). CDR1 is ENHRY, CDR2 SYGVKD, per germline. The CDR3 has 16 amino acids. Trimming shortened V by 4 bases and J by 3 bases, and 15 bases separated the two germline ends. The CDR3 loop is CAISASGTSPNEKLFF. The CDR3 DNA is TGTGCCATCAGTGCGTCCGGGACTTCACCTAATGAAAAACTGTTTTTT.

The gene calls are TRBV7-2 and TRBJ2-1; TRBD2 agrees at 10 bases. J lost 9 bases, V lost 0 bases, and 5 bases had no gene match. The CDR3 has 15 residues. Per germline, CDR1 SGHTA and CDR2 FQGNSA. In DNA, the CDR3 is TGTGCCAGCAGCTTAGCGCAAAGCGGGAGGGGTGAGCAGTTCTTC. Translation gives CASSLAQSGRGEQFF.

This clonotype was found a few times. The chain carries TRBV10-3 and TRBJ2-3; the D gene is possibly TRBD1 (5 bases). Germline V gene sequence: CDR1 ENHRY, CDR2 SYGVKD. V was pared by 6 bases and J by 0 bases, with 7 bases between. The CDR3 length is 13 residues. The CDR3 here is CAIRQGSTDTQYF. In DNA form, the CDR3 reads TGTGCCATCAGGCAGGGAAGCACAGATACGCAGTATTTT.

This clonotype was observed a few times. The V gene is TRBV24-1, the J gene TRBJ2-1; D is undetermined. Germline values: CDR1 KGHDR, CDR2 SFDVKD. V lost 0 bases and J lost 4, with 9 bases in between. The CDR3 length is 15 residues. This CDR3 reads CATSDLKNPYNEQFF. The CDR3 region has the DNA TGTGCCACCAGTGATTTGAAGAACCCTTACAATGAGCAGTTCTTC.

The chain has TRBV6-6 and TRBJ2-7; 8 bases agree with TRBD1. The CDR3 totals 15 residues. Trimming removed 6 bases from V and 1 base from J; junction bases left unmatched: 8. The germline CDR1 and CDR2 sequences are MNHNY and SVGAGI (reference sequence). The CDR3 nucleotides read TGTGCCAGCAGCTTCACCGGGACAGGTTCCTACGAGCAGTACTTC. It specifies CASSFTGTGSYEQYF.

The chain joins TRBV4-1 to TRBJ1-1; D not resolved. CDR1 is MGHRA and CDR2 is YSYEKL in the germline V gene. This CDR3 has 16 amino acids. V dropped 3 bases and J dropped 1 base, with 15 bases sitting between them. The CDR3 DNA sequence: TGCGCCAGCAGCCAGCCAGGAGGAGGGAGGAACACTGAAGCTTTCTTT. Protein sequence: CASSQPGGGRNTEAFF.

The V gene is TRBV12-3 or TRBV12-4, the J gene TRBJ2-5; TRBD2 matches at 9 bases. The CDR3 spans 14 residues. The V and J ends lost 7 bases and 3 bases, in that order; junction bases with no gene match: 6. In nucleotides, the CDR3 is TGTGCCAGCACTCCTAGGACTAGCGAAGAGACCCAGTACTTC. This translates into CASTPRTSEETQYF.

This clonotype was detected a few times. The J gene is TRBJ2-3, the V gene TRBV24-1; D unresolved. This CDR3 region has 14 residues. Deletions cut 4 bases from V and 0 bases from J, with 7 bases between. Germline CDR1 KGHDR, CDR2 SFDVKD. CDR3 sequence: CATSEAHSTDTQYF. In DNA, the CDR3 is TGTGCCACCAGTGAGGCACATAGCACAGATACGCAGTATTTT.

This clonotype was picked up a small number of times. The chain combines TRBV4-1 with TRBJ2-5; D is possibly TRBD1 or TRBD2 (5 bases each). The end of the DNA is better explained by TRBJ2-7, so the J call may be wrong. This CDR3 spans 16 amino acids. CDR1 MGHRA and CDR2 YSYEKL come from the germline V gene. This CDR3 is CASSPGPPRRGYEQYF. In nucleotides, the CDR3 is TGCGCCAGCAGCCCGGGACCCCCTCGGAGAGGCTACGAGCAGTACTTC.

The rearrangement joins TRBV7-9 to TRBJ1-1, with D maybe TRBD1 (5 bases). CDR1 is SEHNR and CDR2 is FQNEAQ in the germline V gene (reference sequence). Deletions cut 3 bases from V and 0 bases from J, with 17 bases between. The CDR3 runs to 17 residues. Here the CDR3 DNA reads TGTGCCAGCAGCTTCGCAGGGAAGGAGGGGCTGAACACTGAAGCTTTCTTT. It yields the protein CASSFAGKEGLNTEAFF.

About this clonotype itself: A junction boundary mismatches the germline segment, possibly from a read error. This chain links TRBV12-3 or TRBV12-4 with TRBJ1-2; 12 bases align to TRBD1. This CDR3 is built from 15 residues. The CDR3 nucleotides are TGTGCCGGCAGTTCCTTGGGACAGGGGGCGTATGGCTACACCTTC. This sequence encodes CAGSSLGQGAYGYTF.

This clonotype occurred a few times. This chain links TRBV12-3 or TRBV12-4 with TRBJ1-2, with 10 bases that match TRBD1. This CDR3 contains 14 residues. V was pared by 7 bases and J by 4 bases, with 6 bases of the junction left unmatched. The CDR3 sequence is CASTLTGGVYGYTF. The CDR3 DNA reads TGTGCCAGCACCCTGACAGGGGGCGTCTATGGCTACACCTTC.

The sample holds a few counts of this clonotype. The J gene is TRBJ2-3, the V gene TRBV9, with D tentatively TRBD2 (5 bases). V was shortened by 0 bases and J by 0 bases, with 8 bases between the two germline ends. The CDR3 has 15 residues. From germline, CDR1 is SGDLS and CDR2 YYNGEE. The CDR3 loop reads CASSVGAVSTDTQYF. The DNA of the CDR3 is TGTGCCAGCAGCGTAGGAGCGGTAAGCACAGATACGCAGTATTTT.

CDR3 DNA: TGTGCCAGTAGTATCCGGGACTCCTACAATGAGCAGTTCTTC. Encoded protein: CASSIRDSYNEQFF. The genes are TRBV19 and TRBJ2-1, with D perhaps matching TRBD2 (5 bases). Germline CDR1 is LNHDA and CDR2 is SQIVND (reference sequence). The CDR3 spans 14 residues. Trimming took 3 bases from V and 0 from J, leaving 6 bases between them.

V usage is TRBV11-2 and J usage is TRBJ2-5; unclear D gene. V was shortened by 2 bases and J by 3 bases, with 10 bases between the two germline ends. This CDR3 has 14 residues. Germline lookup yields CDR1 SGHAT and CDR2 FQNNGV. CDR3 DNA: TGTGCCAGCAGCTTATCGTTCGAGGAAGAGACCCAGTACTTC. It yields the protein CASSLSFEEETQYF. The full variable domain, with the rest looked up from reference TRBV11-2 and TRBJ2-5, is EAGVAQSPRYKIIEKRQSVAFWCNPISGHATLYWYQQILGQGPKLLIQFQNNGVVDDSQLPKDRFSAERLKGVDSTLKIQPAKLEDSAVYLCASSLSFEEETQYFGPGTRLLVL.